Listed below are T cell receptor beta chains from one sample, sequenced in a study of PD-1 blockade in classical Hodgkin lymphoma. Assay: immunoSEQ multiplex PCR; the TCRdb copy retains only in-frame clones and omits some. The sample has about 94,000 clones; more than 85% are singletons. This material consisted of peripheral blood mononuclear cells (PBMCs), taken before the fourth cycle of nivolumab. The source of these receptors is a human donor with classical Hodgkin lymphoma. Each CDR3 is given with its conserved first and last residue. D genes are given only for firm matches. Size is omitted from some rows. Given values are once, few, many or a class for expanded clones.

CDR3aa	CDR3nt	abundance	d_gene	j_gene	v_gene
CASSLPLLRGTGTEAFF	TGTGCCAGTAGTCTCCCACTCCTGCGCGGGACAGGGACTGAAGCTTTCTTT	few	TRBD1	TRBJ1-1	TRBV19
CASRERFFEKTVEKLFF	TGTGCCAGCAGAGAACGATTTTTCGAAAAGACTGTTGAAAAACTGTTTTTT	-	-	TRBJ1-4	TRBV2
CASSEVRGGSSYNEQFF	TGTGCCAGCAGTGAAGTAAGGGGGGGTTCCTCCTACAATGAGCAGTTCTTC	-	-	TRBJ2-1	TRBV6-1
CATTQVSGNTIYF	TGTGCCACCACCCAGGTCTCTGGAAACACCATATATTTT	-	-	TRBJ1-3	TRBV28
CASSRQRGNTEAFF	TGTGCCAGCAGCCGCCAAAGAGGGAACACTGAAGCTTTCTTT	-	-	TRBJ1-1	TRBV9
CASSLVDRGLWEAFF	TGTGCCAGCAGCTTGGTTGACAGGGGGCTTTGGGAAGCTTTCTTT	-	TRBD1	TRBJ1-1	TRBV5-4
CASSSGPNTEAFF	TGCGCCAGCAGCTCCGGGCCAAACACTGAAGCTTTCTTT	-	-	TRBJ1-1	TRBV5-1
CASSVDGRAQDEQFF	TGTGCCAGCAGCGTAGACGGGAGGGCCCAGGATGAGCAGTTCTTC	-	TRBD2	TRBJ2-1	TRBV9
CASSRQGAGEQYF	TGTGCCAGCAGTCGACAGGGGGCTGGCGAGCAGTACTTC	once	TRBD1	TRBJ2-7	TRBV6-1
CASRRTGSSYNEQFF	TGTGCCAGCAGACGCACAGGGAGCTCCTACAATGAGCAGTTCTTC	-	-	TRBJ2-1	TRBV28
CASSLRGTGYEQYF	TGTGCCAGCAGCTTAAGGGGGACAGGCTACGAGCAGTACTTC	-	TRBD1	TRBJ2-7	TRBV7-8
CASSALGDHEKLFF	TGTGCCAGTAGTGCCCTTGGGGACCATGAAAAACTGTTTTTT	once	-	TRBJ1-4	TRBV19
CASSLDPKSYEQYF	TGTGCCAGCAGCTTAGACCCTAAAAGCTACGAGCAGTACTTC	-	-	TRBJ2-7	TRBV11-3
CASSQLGGPGGEQFF	TGCGCCAGCAGCCAACTCGGCGGGCCAGGTGGTGAGCAGTTCTTC	-	-	TRBJ2-1	TRBV4-1
CASSKEGLAGESTDTQYF	TGTGCCAGCAGCAAAGAGGGACTAGCGGGAGAGAGCACAGATACGCAGTATTTT	-	-	TRBJ2-3	TRBV21-1
CASSHPEFF	TGTGCCAGCAGCCATCCCGAGTTCTTC	-	-	TRBJ2-1	TRBV16
CASGPEVSTDTQYF	TGTGCCAGCGGGCCGGAGGTTAGCACAGATACGCAGTATTTT	-	-	TRBJ2-3	TRBV2
CASNGPSYEQYF	TGTGCCAGCAATGGCCCCTCCTACGAGCAGTACTTC	-	-	TRBJ2-7	TRBV27
CASIPTGGLNTEAFF	TGTGCCAGCATCCCTACCGGGGGGCTGAACACTGAAGCTTTCTTT	-	-	TRBJ1-1	TRBV6-5
CASSVDEAPHQPQHF	TGTGCCAGCAGCGTAGACGAGGCCCCCCATCAGCCCCAGCATTTT	-	-	TRBJ1-5	TRBV9
CASSHNRGSYEQYF	TGTGCCAGCAGCCACAATCGGGGGTCCTACGAGCAGTACTTC	-	-	TRBJ2-7	TRBV4-2
CASSQLALLAGEETQYF	TGTGCCAGCAGCCAGCTTGCCTTACTAGCGGGAGAAGAGACCCAGTACTTC	-	TRBD2	TRBJ2-5	TRBV5-6
CASELAGAGNEQFF	TGTGCCAGCGAGCTAGCGGGAGCCGGGAATGAGCAGTTCTTC	-	TRBD2	TRBJ2-1	TRBV2
CSVVRVSGANVLTF	TGCAGCGTCGTAAGGGTATCTGGGGCCAACGTCCTGACTTTC	-	-	TRBJ2-6	TRBV29-1
CASSERGHTEAFF	TGTGCCAGTAGTGAGAGGGGTCACACTGAAGCTTTCTTT	-	-	TRBJ1-1	TRBV19
CASSQDRNLDEQYF	TGTGCCAGCAGCCAGGACAGGAACTTAGACGAGCAGTACTTC	-	TRBD1	TRBJ2-7	TRBV7-8
CASPKGSTGELFF	TGTGCCAGCCCTAAAGGGTCCACCGGGGAGCTGTTTTTT	-	-	TRBJ2-2	TRBV18
CASSVNLNSRYSTQYF	TGTGCCAGCAGCGTAAATTTGAACTCCCGGTATTCTACGCAGTATTTT	once	-	TRBJ2-3	TRBV9
CASSFVARRGSYNEQFF	TGCGCCAGCAGCTTCGTCGCTCGGCGGGGCTCCTACAATGAGCAGTTCTTC	-	-	TRBJ2-1	TRBV5-1
CAWNPGNEKLFF	TGTGCCTGGAATCCAGGGAATGAAAAACTGTTTTTT	-	-	TRBJ1-4	TRBV30
CASSLIQGWSTEAFF	TGTGCCAGCAGCTTAATTCAGGGCTGGAGCACTGAAGCTTTCTTT	-	-	TRBJ1-1	TRBV5-6
CASSPGLGYNEQFF	TGTGCCAGCAGTCCGGGACTAGGATACAATGAGCAGTTCTTC	-	TRBD2	TRBJ2-1	TRBV28
CAISDDRSNPEAFF	TGTGCCATCAGTGACGACAGATCTAACCCTGAAGCTTTCTTT	-	-	TRBJ1-1	TRBV10-3
CASRFGSYGYTF	TGTGCCAGCCGTTTTGGGTCCTATGGCTACACCTTC	-	-	TRBJ1-2	TRBV5-6
CASSPRDRPQEAQYF	TGTGCCAGCAGTCCACGGGACAGGCCCCAGGAGGCCCAGTACTTC	-	TRBD1	TRBJ2-5	TRBV27
CASSFRDLYTDTQYF	TGCGCCAGCAGCTTCCGGGACTTGTACACAGATACGCAGTATTTT	-	-	TRBJ2-3	TRBV5-1
CASSVSRSGANVLTF	TGTGCCAGCAGCGTTTCCAGATCTGGGGCCAACGTCCTGACTTTC	-	-	TRBJ2-6	TRBV9
CASSPWTVKGNHEQYF	TGTGCCAGCAGTCCGTGGACAGTGAAGGGTAACCACGAGCAGTACTTC	-	-	TRBJ2-7	TRBV28
CASSSRKSAYEQYF	TGTGCCAGCAGTTCAAGGAAATCGGCCTACGAGCAGTACTTC	-	-	TRBJ2-7	TRBV27
CASIHRPVGNTIYF	TGTGCCAGCATCCATCGGCCCGTAGGGAACACCATATATTTT	-	-	TRBJ1-3	TRBV2
CASRPKGLAGVSGELFF	TGTGCCAGCAGACCCAAGGGACTAGCGGGAGTCTCGGGGGAGCTGTTTTTT	once	TRBD2	TRBJ2-2	TRBV11-2
CASRPSGPNTGELFF	TGTGCCAGCAGGCCTAGCGGGCCGAACACCGGGGAGCTGTTTTTT	-	TRBD2	TRBJ2-2	TRBV5-4
CASTPPSDRVWLKQYF	TGTGCCAGCACCCCCCCGAGTGACAGGGTGTGGTTGAAGCAGTACTTC	once	TRBD1	TRBJ2-7	TRBV27
CASSHWPGTNNEQFF	TGCGCCAGCAGCCATTGGCCGGGGACGAACAATGAGCAGTTCTTC	-	-	TRBJ2-1	TRBV4-1
CASSSGGASDTQYF	TGTGCCAGCAGCTCAGGGGGGGCTTCAGATACGCAGTATTTT	-	-	TRBJ2-3	TRBV27
CASSEASVRDRNF	TGTGCCAGCAGTGAAGCGAGTGTCCGGGACAGGAACTTC	-	TRBD1	TRBJ2-7	TRBV6-1
CASSSQRDRGDEQFF	TGTGCCAGCAGCTCCCAAAGGGACAGAGGAGATGAGCAGTTCTTC	-	TRBD1	TRBJ2-1	TRBV5-4
CASSNGNYGYTF	TGTGCCAGCAGCAACGGTAACTATGGCTACACCTTC	-	-	TRBJ1-2	TRBV7-9
CASLGGANVLTF	TGTGCCAGCCTTGGGGGGGCCAACGTCCTGACTTTC	-	-	TRBJ2-6	TRBV9
CASGLAGAFGGELFF	TGCGCCAGTGGACTAGCGGGAGCGTTTGGCGGGGAGCTGTTTTTT	-	TRBD2	TRBJ2-2	TRBV10-2
CASGLVSKGNQPQHF	TGTGCTAGTGGTTTGGTATCCAAGGGCAATCAGCCCCAGCATTTT	-	-	TRBJ1-5	TRBV12-5
CASSSGTLTYEQYF	TGTGCCAGCAGCTCCGGGACCTTAACCTACGAGCAGTACTTC	-	-	TRBJ2-7	TRBV7-8